Listed below are T cell receptor beta chains from one sample, sequenced in a study of regulatory T cells in long-lasting Graves disease. TCRdb independently ran MiXCR on the multiplex PCR reads; one entry per CDR3 protein. The data hold over 350,000 distinct CDR3 sequences, with about 14% observed a single time. The sample also formed part of further work on T cells in Graves' hyperthyroidism and ophthalmopathy.

The source material was peripheral blood mononuclear cells (PBMCs), sampled at new diagnosis, from a patient treated with antithyroid drugs. Every receptor here comes from a woman in her forties or fifties with Graves disease. The CDR3 runs from the conserved cysteine through the conserved F or W. D genes are given only for firm matches. Some rows mark clone size as missing; the rest say once, few, many or name a class of expanded clone.

j_call: TRBJ2-7; clone_size: NA; d_call: NA; cdr3_length: 16; v_call: TRBV18; cdr3_aa: CASSEGGTLRAYEQYF; cdr3_nt: TGTGCCAGCTCAGAGGGGGGGACACTACGTGCCTACGAGCAGTACTTC
j_call: TRBJ1-4; clone_size: NA; d_call: NA; cdr3_length: 15; v_call: TRBV5-6; cdr3_aa: CASSLIGDLDEKLFF; cdr3_nt: TGTGCCAGCAGCTTAATTGGAGATCTGGATGAAAAACTGTTTTTT
j_call: TRBJ2-1; clone_size: NA; d_call: TRBD1; cdr3_length: 19; v_call: TRBV28; cdr3_aa: CASSFVLTGAARTNNEQFF; cdr3_nt: TGTGCCAGCAGTTTTGTTCTGACAGGGGCCGCCCGGACAAACAATGAGCAGTTCTTC
j_call: TRBJ2-5; clone_size: NA; d_call: NA; cdr3_length: 13; v_call: TRBV18; cdr3_aa: CASSPLGVETQYF; cdr3_nt: TGTGCCAGCTCACCACTCGGAGTAGAGACCCAGTACTTC
j_call: TRBJ2-2; clone_size: many; d_call: TRBD1; cdr3_length: 18; v_call: TRBV24-1; cdr3_aa: CATSDESGTGANTGELFF; cdr3_nt: TGTGCCACCAGTGACGAGTCCGGGACAGGGGCCAACACCGGGGAGCTGTTTTTT
j_call: TRBJ2-1; clone_size: many; d_call: TRBD1; cdr3_length: 15; v_call: TRBV12-3/TRBV12-4; cdr3_aa: CASSSQGAQYNEQFF; cdr3_nt: TGTGCCAGCAGTTCACAGGGGGCTCAGTACAATGAGCAGTTCTTC
j_call: TRBJ2-7; clone_size: many; d_call: NA; cdr3_length: 13; v_call: TRBV6-5; cdr3_aa: CASSYGPNYEQYF; cdr3_nt: TGTGCCAGCAGTTATGGACCCAACTACGAGCAGTACTTC
j_call: TRBJ2-1; clone_size: many; d_call: NA; cdr3_length: 14; v_call: TRBV11-2; cdr3_aa: CASSLDARVNEQFF; cdr3_nt: TGTGCCAGCAGCTTAGATGCCAGGGTCAATGAGCAGTTCTTC
j_call: TRBJ1-2; clone_size: many; d_call: TRBD1; cdr3_length: 18; v_call: TRBV28; cdr3_aa: CASRARGQVGPSNYGYTF; cdr3_nt: TGTGCCAGCAGGGCCAGGGGGCAGGTTGGACCCTCCAACTATGGCTACACCTTC
j_call: TRBJ1-2; clone_size: many; d_call: NA; cdr3_length: 14; v_call: TRBV18; cdr3_aa: CASSPPGGDYGYTF; cdr3_nt: TGTGCCAGCTCACCACCGGGGGGTGACTATGGCTACACCTTC
j_call: TRBJ2-3; clone_size: many; d_call: NA; cdr3_length: 13; v_call: TRBV7-2; cdr3_aa: CASSPHDSDTQYF; cdr3_nt: TGTGCCAGCAGCCCCCATGACTCAGATACGCAGTATTTT
j_call: TRBJ2-1; clone_size: NA; d_call: TRBD1; cdr3_length: 15; v_call: TRBV11-2; cdr3_aa: CASSLDRGFYNKQCF; cdr3_nt: TGTGCCAGCAGCCTCGACAGGGGCTTCTACAATAAGCAGTGCTTC
j_call: TRBJ1-1; clone_size: few; d_call: TRBD1; cdr3_length: 17; v_call: TRBV5-1; cdr3_aa: CASREGQGFLGNTEAFF; cdr3_nt: TGCGCCAGCAGAGAGGGACAGGGTTTTTTGGGGAACACTGAAGCTTTCTTT
j_call: TRBJ2-1; clone_size: NA; d_call: TRBD1; cdr3_length: 15; v_call: TRBV6-1; cdr3_aa: CASSRDRDQLREQFF; cdr3_nt: TGTGCCAGCAGCCGGGACAGGGATCAGTTACGTGAGCAGTTCTTC
j_call: TRBJ2-3; clone_size: many; d_call: TRBD1; cdr3_length: 15; v_call: TRBV2; cdr3_aa: CASSVGTVNADTQYF; cdr3_nt: TGTGCCAGCAGTGTAGGGACAGTGAATGCAGATACGCAGTATTTT
j_call: TRBJ2-1; clone_size: many; d_call: NA; cdr3_length: 12; v_call: TRBV30; cdr3_aa: CAWSLRVNEQFF; cdr3_nt: TGTGCCTGGAGCTTGCGCGTGAATGAGCAGTTCTTC
j_call: TRBJ1-1; clone_size: few; d_call: NA; cdr3_length: 16; v_call: TRBV5-1; cdr3_aa: CASSLGFLPKDTEAFF; cdr3_nt: TGCGCCAGCAGCTTGGGGTTTCTACCGAAGGATACTGAAGCTTTCTTT
j_call: TRBJ2-3; clone_size: NA; d_call: TRBD2; cdr3_length: 18; v_call: TRBV28; cdr3_aa: CASSSTSGGASPADTQYF; cdr3_nt: TGTGCCAGCAGTTCGACTAGCGGGGGGGCATCGCCGGCAGATACGCAGTATTTT
j_call: TRBJ2-1; clone_size: many; d_call: NA; cdr3_length: 19; v_call: TRBV2; cdr3_aa: CASTGGVQGQKGGYNEQFF; cdr3_nt: TGTGCCAGCACGGGGGGTGTACAGGGGCAGAAAGGAGGCTACAATGAGCAGTTCTTC
j_call: TRBJ2-7; clone_size: few; d_call: TRBD2; cdr3_length: 14; v_call: TRBV28; cdr3_aa: CANSSTSGTYEQYF; cdr3_nt: TGTGCCAACAGTTCCACTAGCGGTACCTACGAGCAGTACTTC
j_call: TRBJ2-5; clone_size: many; d_call: NA; cdr3_length: 13; v_call: TRBV12-3/TRBV12-4; cdr3_aa: CASSRRGRETQYF; cdr3_nt: TGTGCCAGCAGCCGGAGGGGGAGGGAGACCCAGTACTTC
j_call: TRBJ2-3; clone_size: many; d_call: TRBD1; cdr3_length: 15; v_call: TRBV12-3/TRBV12-4; cdr3_aa: CASSVQGQSTDTQYF; cdr3_nt: TGTGCCAGCAGTGTCCAGGGACAGAGCACAGATACGCAGTATTTT
j_call: TRBJ2-7; clone_size: many; d_call: TRBD2; cdr3_length: 19; v_call: TRBV11-2; cdr3_aa: CASSPEIGVRGGAIYEQYF; cdr3_nt: TGTGCCAGCAGCCCGGAGATAGGGGTCCGGGGGGGGGCAATCTACGAGCAGTACTTC
j_call: TRBJ2-7; clone_size: many; d_call: TRBD2; cdr3_length: 14; v_call: TRBV11-2; cdr3_aa: CASSPWPGGYEQYF; cdr3_nt: TGTGCCAGCAGCCCCTGGCCGGGGGGCTACGAGCAGTACTTC
j_call: TRBJ2-7; clone_size: many; d_call: NA; cdr3_length: 13; v_call: TRBV11-2; cdr3_aa: CASSLALIYEQYF; cdr3_nt: TGTGCCAGCAGCTTAGCCCTCATCTACGAGCAGTACTTC
j_call: TRBJ2-6; clone_size: many; d_call: TRBD1; cdr3_length: 17; v_call: TRBV24-1; cdr3_aa: CATSDPGQGAGANVLTF; cdr3_nt: TGTGCCACCAGTGACCCGGGACAGGGCGCTGGGGCCAACGTCCTGACTTTC
j_call: TRBJ2-1; clone_size: many; d_call: TRBD2; cdr3_length: 14; v_call: TRBV5-1; cdr3_aa: CASSPSGRHDEQFF; cdr3_nt: TGCGCCAGCAGCCCTAGCGGACGACACGATGAGCAGTTCTTC
j_call: TRBJ1-1; clone_size: many; d_call: TRBD1; cdr3_length: 13; v_call: TRBV5-1; cdr3_aa: CASSPRGDTEAFF; cdr3_nt: TGTGCCAGCAGTCCCAGGGGGGACACTGAAGCTTTCTTT
j_call: TRBJ1-1; clone_size: many; d_call: NA; cdr3_length: 14; v_call: TRBV5-6; cdr3_aa: CASSFWALGTEAFF; cdr3_nt: TGTGCCAGCAGCTTCTGGGCCCTGGGCACTGAAGCTTTCTTT